Following are 16 T cell receptor beta chains from one sample sequenced in a study of CD8+CD57+ T cells in acquired aplastic anemia. CDR3 and TCR beta VDJ profiling relied on a genomic DNA template. TCRdb fed the reads into MiXCR, producing one record per CDR3 protein. The sample lists around 220,000 distinct CDR3 sequences; roughly 53% were seen once. The authors sequenced patients whose flow cytometry had shown CD8+CD57+ cell expansion. The sequencing sample was made of sorted CD4+, CD8+, or CD8+CD57+ T cells (not recorded which) from PBMCs. The receptors originated from a human donor with aplastic anemia.

This clonotype has a single count. A much larger clone differs from this one at a single base, so this may be a read error. The chain uses TRBV5-5 and TRBJ1-1; D unclear. Germline CDR1 is SGHKS and CDR2 is YYEKEE (reference sequence). The CDR3 length is 14 residues. In DNA form, the CDR3 reads TGTGCCAGCAGCTTGGCGCGCCGAGGCACTGAAGCTTCCTTT. It is translated as CASSLARRGTEASF.

The V call is TRBV7-6, the J call TRBJ2-7, with D tentatively TRBD2 (6 bases). The CDR3 is 13 amino acids. In germline, CDR1 is SGHVS, CDR2 FNYEAQ. Between the trimmed V and J ends, which lost 5 bases and 3 bases, there was a span of 11 bases. The chain's CDR3 is CASSREPHYEQYF. The CDR3 coding sequence is TGTGCCAGCAGCCGGGAGCCTCACTACGAGCAGTACTTC.

The chain uses TRBV28 and TRBJ1-4; D unresolved. This CDR3 is built from 15 residues. V gave up 6 bases and J gave up 3 bases, with 14 bases separating them. The germline V gene encodes CDR1 MDHEN and CDR2 SYDVKM. The CDR3 nucleotides read TGTGCCAGCAGGGCCTCGGTTGCAGCTAATGAAAAACTGTTTTTT. The encoded protein is CASRASVAANEKLFF.

The chain carries TRBV2 and TRBJ2-7, with TRBD1 matching 8 bases. The germline V gene has CDR1 SNHLY and CDR2 FYNNEI. Germline trimming cut 6 bases from V and 6 bases from J; bases unmatched to any gene: 7. The CDR3 has 13 residues. DNA for the CDR3: TGTGCCAGCAGCTTGGACAGGGATCCCGAGCAGTACTTC. Translation: CASSLDRDPEQYF.

This clonotype appeared a few times. This may be a read error: a much more frequent sequence differs by one nucleotide. The CDR3 does not close with the conserved phenylalanine or tryptophan, likely indicating a read error. V is TRBV6-1 and J is TRBJ1-1, with 8 bases aligning to TRBD1. This CDR3 has 13 residues. After removal of 5 bases from V and 11 bases from J, the junction contained 10 bases not matched to a gene. The germline gives CDR1 MNHNS, CDR2 SASEGT. Here the CDR3 DNA reads TGTGCCAGCAGTTACTTAACGACAGGGGAGGCTTTCCTT. It specifies CASSYLTTGEAFL.

This clonotype showed up just once. The chain's CDR3 is CATSGNFMNTEAFF. CDR3 DNA: TGTGCCACCAGCGGAAACTTCATGAACACTGAAGCTTTCTTT. The chain links TRBV15 to TRBJ1-1; no firm D call. Germline values: CDR1 LNHNV, CDR2 YYDKDF (reference sequence). The CDR3 spans 14 residues. Trimming pared 5 bases from V and 0 bases from J, leaving 10 bases between.

In this sample, this clonotype turned up many times. J is TRBJ1-4 and V is TRBV7-2, with D possibly matching TRBD1 (6 bases). This CDR3 region has 16 residues. V lost 5 bases to trimming and J lost 8 bases, with 21 bases between them. From germline, CDR1 is SGHTA and CDR2 FQGNSA. DNA for the CDR3: TGTGCCAGCAGCCCCCGGGGGGGGCAGGGTCGGGAAAAACTGTTTTTT. Amino acid sequence: CASSPRGGQGREKLFF.

J is TRBJ1-1 and V is TRBV20-1; D unclear. Trimming cost V 5 bases and J 5 bases, with 15 bases left between them. Germline CDR1 and CDR2: DFQATT and SNEGSKA (reference sequence). The CDR3 spans 13 residues. DNA of the CDR3: TGCAGTGCTCATATCTCGGGGATGACTGAAGCTTTCTTT. This sequence encodes CSAHISGMTEAFF.

The chain carries TRBV20-1 and TRBJ1-2, with 8 bases aligning to TRBD1. V was pared by 5 bases and J by 5 bases, with 7 bases of the junction left unmatched. From germline, CDR1 is DFQATT and CDR2 SNEGSKA (reference sequence). There are 13 residues in the CDR3. This CDR3 reads CSADTRTGYGYTF. CDR3 nucleotides: TGCAGTGCTGATACTCGGACAGGGTATGGCTACACCTTC.

This clonotype was detected ten times or more. The V and J genes are TRBV2 and TRBJ2-3, with 7 bases identical to TRBD1. The CDR3 covers 15 residues. Germline V CDR1 and CDR2: SNHLY, FYNNEI. J lost 4 bases, V lost 4 bases, and 8 bases had no gene match. The CDR3 DNA reads as TGTGCCAGCAGTGGGACAGGTCTTTCGGCAGATACGCAGTATTTT. It encodes CASSGTGLSADTQYF.

V and J are TRBV7-9 and TRBJ2-5; unclear D gene. The CDR3 is made up of 12 amino acids. V lost 5 bases, J lost 10 bases, and 14 bases lay in between. Germline V gene lookup returns CDR1 SEHNR and CDR2 FQNEAQ (reference sequence). The CDR3 DNA sequence: TGTGCCAGCAGCCCGAATTTGGGCGGCCAGTACTTC. Translating it yields CASSPNLGGQYF.

In the case of this clonotype: Sequence at one end of the junction differs from germline and may be a read error. The V and J genes are TRBV4-1 and TRBJ2-7; 9 nucleotides agree with TRBD2. The CDR3 is 16 amino acids. Looked up from germline, CDR1 is MGHRA and CDR2 is YSYEKL. CDR3 nucleotides: TGTGCCAGCAGCCAAACCCTTACTAGCGGGCGGTACGAGCAGTACTTC. It translates to CASSQTLTSGRYEQYF.

This clonotype has at least ten counts. The chain employs TRBV5-4 and TRBJ2-3; D unclear. V was shortened by 4 bases and J by 1 base, with 10 bases between the two germline ends. CDR1 is SGHNT, CDR2 YYREEE, per germline (reference sequence). The CDR3 consists of 14 residues. CDR3 loop: CASSIRQGTDTQYF. The DNA for the CDR3 is TGTGCCAGCAGCATAAGACAAGGCACAGATACGCAGTATTTT.

This clonotype has a count of ten or more. This chain links TRBV5-5 with TRBJ2-7; 10 bases line up with TRBD1. V trimming: 5 bases; J trimming: 5 bases; junction bases outside the gene matches: 4. Germline CDR1 SGHKS, CDR2 YYEKEE (reference sequence). CDR3 length: 13 residues. The CDR3 DNA sequence: TGTGCCAGCAGACGGGACAGGGGCAACGAGCAGTACTTC. This gives the protein CASRRDRGNEQYF.

The chain uses TRBV29-1 and TRBJ2-5; D is ambiguous. V gave up 6 bases and J gave up 5 bases, with 10 bases separating them. Germline V gene lookup returns CDR1 SQVTM and CDR2 ANQGSEA. The CDR3 is made up of 11 amino acids. CDR3 nucleotide sequence: TGCAGCGTAGAACCAAAGGAGACCCAGTACTTC. Residues: CSVEPKETQYF.

The chain has TRBV9 and TRBJ2-1; 9 bases fit TRBD2. The trim removed 4 bases at V and 10 bases at J, leaving 12 bases unmatched. CDR3 length equals 15 residues. Germline CDR1 and CDR2: SGDLS and YYNGEE. CDR3 DNA sequence: TGTGCCAGCAGCAGAGGGGGGGGACTAGCCCGCGAGCAGTTCTTC. Residues: CASSRGGGLAREQFF.